What follows is one T cell receptor (beta chain) and its context. Its antigen remains unknown. This sample is drawn from a study of T cell repertoires in cytomegalovirus infection. About the study: Through public TCR beta signatures, both CMV infection and matching HLA type were indicated. Broader study findings: In two of eight donors, the top clonotype was HLA-C-restricted CMV-specific. Accumulated public TCR beta family frequency recognized individuals carrying CMV together with the relevant HLA.

CDR1 is SGHVT and CDR2 is SQSDAQ in the germline V gene. The CDR3 contains 15 residues. V was trimmed by 3 bases and J by 7 bases, leaving 16 bases between them. TCRdb analysed the reads with MiXCR anew, one entry per CDR3 protein. This table has approximately 500,000 distinct CDR3 sequences, approximately 17% appearing once. This chain links TRBV7-4 with TRBJ1-5; D is uncertain. The origin of this receptor is a human donor in good health (CMV status not recorded). Some clones in this sample may be carry-over from other donors' samples. Sequencing was done on a sample of CD8+ T cells from PBMCs. CDR3 amino acids: CASSFGLGMGQPQHF. DNA of the CDR3: TGTGCCAGCAGCTTCGGACTGGGGATGGGACAGCCCCAGCATTTT.